This is a list of T cell receptor beta chains from one sample in a study of blood T cell repertoires in COVID-19. Sequencing used immunoSEQ multiplex PCR; TCRdb keeps in-frame clones, though not all of them. The table records tens of thousands of clones, 60% to 80% of them present only once. Input material: peripheral blood. The receptors stem from a woman between 50 and 59 years old with acute or convalescent COVID-19. Both conserved end residues are part of each CDR3. Fields, in order: J gene, clone size, D gene, V gene, CDR3 protein, CDR3 DNA. The D gene is left open where the match is weak. Expanded clones are given a class, and other clones once, few, many or no size at all.

j_gene: TRBJ1-3
abundance: NA
d_gene: NA
v_gene: TRBV7-2
CDR3aa: CASSLALGSSGNTIYF
CDR3nt: TGTGCCAGCAGCTTAGCGCTGGGGAGCTCTGGAAACACCATATATTTT

j_gene: TRBJ2-3
abundance: NA
d_gene: TRBD2
v_gene: TRBV6-5
CDR3aa: CASSYVASGGGDTQYF
CDR3nt: TGTGCCAGCAGTTACGTGGCTAGCGGGGGAGGTGATACGCAGTATTTT

j_gene: TRBJ2-3
abundance: NA
d_gene: TRBD1
v_gene: TRBV7-3
CDR3aa: CASSLSGQGALGTDTQYF
CDR3nt: TGTGCCAGCAGTTTATCAGGACAGGGGGCATTAGGCACAGATACGCAGTATTTT

j_gene: TRBJ1-5
abundance: NA
d_gene: TRBD1
v_gene: TRBV29-1
CDR3aa: CSATGGDNQPQHF
CDR3nt: TGCAGCGCTACAGGGGGCGACAATCAGCCCCAGCATTTT

j_gene: TRBJ1-5
abundance: NA
d_gene: TRBD1
v_gene: TRBV19
CDR3aa: CASRITGTGFGQPQHF
CDR3nt: TGTGCCAGTAGAATCACCGGGACAGGGTTTGGTCAGCCCCAGCATTTT

j_gene: TRBJ2-3
abundance: NA
d_gene: TRBD2
v_gene: TRBV4-1
CDR3aa: CASSQVYGGIDTQYF
CDR3nt: TGCGCCAGCAGCCAAGTTTACGGGGGGATAGATACGCAGTATTTT

j_gene: TRBJ1-4
abundance: few
d_gene: TRBD1
v_gene: TRBV18
CDR3aa: CASSVTGGADEKLFF
CDR3nt: TGTGCCAGCTCCGTGACAGGGGGCGCGGATGAAAAACTGTTTTTT

j_gene: TRBJ1-5
abundance: NA
d_gene: NA
v_gene: TRBV6-5
CDR3aa: CASTPIQGNQPQHF
CDR3nt: TGTGCCAGCACCCCCATACAGGGCAATCAGCCCCAGCATTTT

j_gene: TRBJ1-4
abundance: once
d_gene: TRBD1
v_gene: TRBV6-1
CDR3aa: CASSEATTGGAGIEKLFF
CDR3nt: TGTGCCAGCAGTGAAGCGACGACAGGGGGCGCCGGGATTGAAAAACTGTTTTTT

j_gene: TRBJ2-3
abundance: NA
d_gene: TRBD1
v_gene: TRBV27
CDR3aa: CASSFQGQRIDTQYF
CDR3nt: TGTGCCAGCAGTTTTCAGGGACAGAGGATAGATACGCAGTATTTT

j_gene: TRBJ1-4
abundance: NA
d_gene: NA
v_gene: TRBV7-8
CDR3aa: CASSLGPGGSGEKLFF
CDR3nt: TGTGCCAGCAGCTTAGGACCGGGGGGCTCGGGAGAAAAACTGTTTTTT

j_gene: TRBJ1-2
abundance: few
d_gene: TRBD1
v_gene: TRBV7-2
CDR3aa: CASSLDRGGYGYTF
CDR3nt: TGTGCCAGCAGCTTGGACAGGGGAGGCTATGGCTACACCTTC

j_gene: TRBJ2-7
abundance: NA
d_gene: TRBD1
v_gene: TRBV7-2
CDR3aa: CASSRRGLREQYF
CDR3nt: TGTGCCAGCAGCCGCAGGGGGCTGCGCGAGCAGTACTTC

j_gene: TRBJ1-2
abundance: NA
d_gene: NA
v_gene: TRBV19
CDR3aa: CASSIFPRYGYTF
CDR3nt: TGTGCCAGTAGTATCTTTCCCCGCTATGGCTACACCTTC

j_gene: TRBJ2-7
abundance: NA
d_gene: NA
v_gene: TRBV5-1
CDR3aa: CASSFSGDSYEQYF
CDR3nt: TGCGCCAGCAGCTTTTCAGGGGACTCCTACGAGCAGTACTTC

j_gene: TRBJ2-1
abundance: NA
d_gene: TRBD2
v_gene: TRBV5-1
CDR3aa: CASRIAGGSYNEQFF
CDR3nt: TGCGCCAGCAGAATAGCGGGGGGTTCCTACAATGAGCAGTTCTTC

j_gene: TRBJ2-3
abundance: once
d_gene: TRBD2
v_gene: TRBV18
CDR3aa: CASSPRLAGDADTQYF
CDR3nt: TGTGCCAGCTCACCTCGACTAGCGGGGGACGCAGATACGCAGTATTTT

j_gene: TRBJ2-3
abundance: NA
d_gene: TRBD2
v_gene: TRBV13
CDR3aa: CASSSSGGGTDTQYF
CDR3nt: TGTGCCAGCAGCTCGAGCGGGGGGGGGACAGATACGCAGTATTTT

j_gene: TRBJ2-2
abundance: NA
d_gene: NA
v_gene: TRBV19
CDR3aa: CASTMGANTGELFF
CDR3nt: TGTGCCAGTACTATGGGAGCTAACACCGGGGAGCTGTTTTTT

j_gene: TRBJ1-1
abundance: few
d_gene: NA
v_gene: TRBV4-1
CDR3aa: CASSQEFTGQPNTEAFF
CDR3nt: TGCGCCAGCAGCCAAGAGTTTACAGGGCAGCCGAACACTGAAGCTTTCTTT

j_gene: TRBJ1-5
abundance: NA
d_gene: NA
v_gene: TRBV5-1
CDR3aa: CASSSSPDQPQHF
CDR3nt: TGCGCCAGCAGCTCGTCCCCAGATCAGCCCCAGCATTTT

j_gene: TRBJ2-2
abundance: NA
d_gene: TRBD1
v_gene: TRBV2
CDR3aa: CASSGTRQGTGELFF
CDR3nt: TGTGCCAGCAGTGGCACTAGACAGGGCACCGGGGAGCTGTTTTTT

j_gene: TRBJ1-4
abundance: NA
d_gene: NA
v_gene: TRBV19
CDR3aa: CASRKTTGVSEKLFF
CDR3nt: TGTGCCAGCCGGAAAACGACAGGCGTTAGTGAAAAACTGTTTTTT

j_gene: TRBJ2-3
abundance: NA
d_gene: NA
v_gene: TRBV2
CDR3aa: CASSGGLDTQYF
CDR3nt: TGTGCCAGCAGTGGGGGACTAGATACGCAGTATTTT

j_gene: TRBJ2-2
abundance: NA
d_gene: NA
v_gene: TRBV28
CDR3aa: CASSLLKNTGELFF
CDR3nt: TGTGCCAGCAGTTTATTAAAGAACACCGGGGAGCTGTTTTTT

j_gene: TRBJ1-6
abundance: NA
d_gene: NA
v_gene: TRBV5-6
CDR3aa: CASSSTGIWDSPLHF
CDR3nt: TGTGCCAGCAGCTCAACAGGGATTTGGGATTCACCCCTCCACTTT

j_gene: TRBJ1-5
abundance: NA
d_gene: TRBD1
v_gene: TRBV6-6
CDR3aa: CASSFSGQGGQPQHF
CDR3nt: TGTGCCAGCAGTTTCTCTGGACAGGGAGGTCAGCCCCAGCATTTT

j_gene: TRBJ2-1
abundance: once
d_gene: NA
v_gene: TRBV3-1/TRBV3-2
CDR3aa: CASSQDRYGEQFF
CDR3nt: TGTGCCAGCAGCCAAGATCGCTATGGTGAGCAGTTCTTC

j_gene: TRBJ1-3
abundance: few
d_gene: NA
v_gene: TRBV2
CDR3aa: CASSGSSGSGNTIYF
CDR3nt: TGTGCCAGCAGTGGATCATCAGGCTCTGGAAACACCATATATTTT

j_gene: TRBJ1-2
abundance: NA
d_gene: NA
v_gene: TRBV4-1
CDR3aa: CASSQDVWGGAVHYGYTF
CDR3nt: TGCGCCAGCAGCCAAGATGTATGGGGGGGCGCGGTCCACTATGGCTACACCTTC

j_gene: TRBJ1-1
abundance: NA
d_gene: NA
v_gene: TRBV4-1
CDR3aa: CASSQDPGSTEAFF
CDR3nt: TGCGCCAGCAGCCAAGATCCTGGGAGCACTGAAGCTTTCTTT

j_gene: TRBJ2-1
abundance: NA
d_gene: TRBD1
v_gene: TRBV24-1
CDR3aa: CATSDFGQGDNEQFF
CDR3nt: TGTGCCACCAGTGATTTTGGACAGGGAGACAATGAGCAGTTCTTC

j_gene: TRBJ2-5
abundance: few
d_gene: NA
v_gene: TRBV4-2
CDR3aa: CASSQVQEPQETQYF
CDR3nt: TGTGCCAGCAGCCAAGTGCAGGAACCTCAAGAGACCCAGTACTTC

j_gene: TRBJ1-5
abundance: NA
d_gene: NA
v_gene: TRBV6-5
CDR3aa: CASSYSGEQGSQPQHF
CDR3nt: TGTGCCAGCAGTTACTCTGGGGAACAGGGAAGTCAGCCCCAGCATTTT

j_gene: TRBJ1-2
abundance: few
d_gene: NA
v_gene: TRBV27
CDR3aa: CASSSQQGINGYTF
CDR3nt: TGTGCCAGCAGTTCTCAACAGGGAATCAATGGCTACACCTTC

j_gene: TRBJ1-6
abundance: NA
d_gene: TRBD1
v_gene: TRBV7-2
CDR3aa: CASSADRVNSPLHF
CDR3nt: TGTGCCAGCAGCGCAGACAGGGTGAATTCACCCCTCCACTTT

j_gene: TRBJ1-6
abundance: few
d_gene: TRBD1
v_gene: TRBV6-5
CDR3aa: CATGQGMGNSPLHF
CDR3nt: TGTGCCACCGGACAGGGGATGGGTAATTCACCCCTCCACTTT

j_gene: TRBJ2-1
abundance: few
d_gene: TRBD2
v_gene: TRBV28
CDR3aa: CASSFGREEQFF
CDR3nt: TGTGCCAGCAGTTTCGGGCGGGAGGAGCAGTTCTTC

j_gene: TRBJ1-5
abundance: few
d_gene: NA
v_gene: TRBV28
CDR3aa: CASSRLGNNQPQHF
CDR3nt: TGTGCCAGCAGTCGACTAGGGAACAATCAGCCCCAGCATTTT

j_gene: TRBJ2-1
abundance: NA
d_gene: TRBD2
v_gene: TRBV5-4
CDR3aa: CASSQGLAGGYNEQFF
CDR3nt: TGTGCCAGCAGCCAAGGACTAGCGGGGGGCTACAATGAGCAGTTCTTC

j_gene: TRBJ2-6
abundance: NA
d_gene: NA
v_gene: TRBV6-5
CDR3aa: CASTKTTSGANVLTF
CDR3nt: TGTGCCAGCACCAAGACAACCTCTGGGGCCAACGTCCTGACTTTC

j_gene: TRBJ2-7
abundance: many
d_gene: NA
v_gene: TRBV7-2
CDR3aa: CASSFVEGAGEQYF
CDR3nt: TGTGCCAGCAGCTTTGTGGAGGGGGCGGGGGAGCAGTACTTC

j_gene: TRBJ1-5
abundance: NA
d_gene: NA
v_gene: TRBV5-5
CDR3aa: CASSPHFSLGQPQHF
CDR3nt: TGTGCCAGCAGCCCCCATTTTAGCCTTGGGCAGCCCCAGCATTTT

j_gene: TRBJ1-3
abundance: NA
d_gene: TRBD1
v_gene: TRBV7-8
CDR3aa: CASSSLTLTGAGNTIYF
CDR3nt: TGTGCCAGCAGCTCCCTAACCCTGACAGGGGCTGGAAACACCATATATTTT

j_gene: TRBJ2-5
abundance: NA
d_gene: NA
v_gene: TRBV13
CDR3aa: CASSTKVLGETQYF
CDR3nt: TGTGCCAGCAGCACCAAGGTGCTCGGGGAGACCCAGTACTTC

j_gene: TRBJ2-6
abundance: few
d_gene: NA
v_gene: TRBV7-8
CDR3aa: CASSSGSSGANVLTF
CDR3nt: TGTGCCAGCAGCTCAGGTTCGTCTGGGGCCAACGTCCTGACTTTC

j_gene: TRBJ1-3
abundance: once
d_gene: NA
v_gene: TRBV2
CDR3aa: CASTRQDGGNTIYF
CDR3nt: TGTGCCAGCACACGACAAGACGGAGGAAACACCATATATTTT

j_gene: TRBJ1-1
abundance: NA
d_gene: TRBD1
v_gene: TRBV6-5
CDR3aa: CASRRTGGGNTEAFF
CDR3nt: TGTGCCAGCAGGCGGACAGGGGGGGGGAACACTGAAGCTTTCTTT

j_gene: TRBJ1-6
abundance: NA
d_gene: TRBD1
v_gene: TRBV6-6
CDR3aa: CASRPGQGRNSPLHF
CDR3nt: TGTGCCAGCAGACCCGGACAGGGAAGGAATTCACCCCTCCACTTT

j_gene: TRBJ2-3
abundance: NA
d_gene: NA
v_gene: TRBV5-1
CDR3aa: CASSLGSASTDTQYF
CDR3nt: TGCGCCAGCAGCTTGGGCAGTGCTAGCACAGATACGCAGTATTTT

j_gene: TRBJ1-2
abundance: NA
d_gene: NA
v_gene: TRBV14
CDR3aa: CASSQDSGTYGYTF
CDR3nt: TGTGCCAGCAGCCAAGATTCAGGAACCTATGGCTACACCTTC

j_gene: TRBJ1-3
abundance: NA
d_gene: NA
v_gene: TRBV15
CDR3aa: CATSRDRTYSGNTIYF
CDR3nt: TGTGCCACCAGCAGAGATCGGACTTACTCTGGAAACACCATATATTTT